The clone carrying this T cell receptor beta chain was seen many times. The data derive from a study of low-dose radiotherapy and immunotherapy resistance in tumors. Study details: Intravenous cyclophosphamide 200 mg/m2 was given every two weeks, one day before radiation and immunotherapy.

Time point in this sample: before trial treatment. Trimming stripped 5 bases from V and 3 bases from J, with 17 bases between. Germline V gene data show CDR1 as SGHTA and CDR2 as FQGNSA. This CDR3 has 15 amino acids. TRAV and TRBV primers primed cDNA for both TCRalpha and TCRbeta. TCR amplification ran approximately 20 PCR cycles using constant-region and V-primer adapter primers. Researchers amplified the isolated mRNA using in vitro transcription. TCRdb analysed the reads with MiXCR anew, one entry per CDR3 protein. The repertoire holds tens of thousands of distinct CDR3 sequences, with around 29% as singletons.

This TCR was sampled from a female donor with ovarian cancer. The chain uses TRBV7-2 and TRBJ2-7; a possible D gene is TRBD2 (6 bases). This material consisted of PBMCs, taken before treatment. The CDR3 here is CASSQSAGGNYEQYF. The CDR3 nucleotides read TGTGCCAGCAGCCAGTCTGCTGGGGGGAACTACGAGCAGTACTTC.